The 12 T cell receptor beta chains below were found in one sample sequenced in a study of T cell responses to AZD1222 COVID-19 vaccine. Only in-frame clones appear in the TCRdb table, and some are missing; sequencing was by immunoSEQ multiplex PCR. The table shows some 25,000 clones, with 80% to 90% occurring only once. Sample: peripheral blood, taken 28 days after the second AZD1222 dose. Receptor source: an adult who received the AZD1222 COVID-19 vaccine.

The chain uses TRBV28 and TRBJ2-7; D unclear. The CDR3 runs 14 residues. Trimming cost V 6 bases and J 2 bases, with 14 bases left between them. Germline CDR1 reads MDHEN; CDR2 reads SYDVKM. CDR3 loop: CASSRGAVTYEQYF. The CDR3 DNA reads TGTGCCAGCAGCCGAGGTGCAGTGACCTACGAGCAGTACTTC.

The CDR3 here is CASSQYRDGNTIYF. For the CDR3, the DNA is TGTGCCAGCAGCCAATACAGGGACGGAAACACCATATATTTT. The chain joins TRBV3-1 (or the pseudogene TRBV3-2) to TRBJ1-3; the D gene is possibly TRBD1 (6 bases). This CDR3 contains 14 residues. In germline, CDR1 is LGHDT, CDR2 YNNKEL (reference sequence). V was cut by 2 bases and J by 4 bases, with 9 bases left in between.

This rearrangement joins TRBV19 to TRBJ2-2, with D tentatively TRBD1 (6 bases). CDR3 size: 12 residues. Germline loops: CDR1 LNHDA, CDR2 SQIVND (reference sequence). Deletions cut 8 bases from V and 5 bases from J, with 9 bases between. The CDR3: CASPGETGELFF. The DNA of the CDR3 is TGTGCCAGTCCAGGGGAGACCGGGGAGCTGTTTTTT.

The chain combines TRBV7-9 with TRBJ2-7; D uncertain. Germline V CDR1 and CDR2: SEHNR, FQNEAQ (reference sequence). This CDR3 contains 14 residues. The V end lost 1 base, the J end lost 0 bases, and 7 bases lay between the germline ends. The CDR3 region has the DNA TGTGCCAGCAGCTTAGAACGGAGCTCCTACGAGCAGTACTTC. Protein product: CASSLERSSYEQYF. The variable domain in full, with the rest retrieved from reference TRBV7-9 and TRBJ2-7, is DTGVSQNPRHKITKRGQNVTFRCDPISEHNRLYWYRQTLGQGPEFLTYFQNEAQLEKSRLLSDRFSAERPKGSFSTLEIQRTEQGDSAMYLCASSLERSSYEQYFGPGTRLTVT.

The CDR3 sequence: CASSLGFANTEAFF. The CDR3 DNA sequence: TGCGCCAGCAGCTTGGGGTTCGCGAACACTGAAGCTTTCTTT. This chain uses TRBV5-1 with TRBJ1-1; D not resolved. Germline-derived CDR1 and CDR2 are SGHRS and YFSETQ. The V end was cut by 0 bases, the J end by 1 base, with 7 bases between. This CDR3 spans 14 amino acids.

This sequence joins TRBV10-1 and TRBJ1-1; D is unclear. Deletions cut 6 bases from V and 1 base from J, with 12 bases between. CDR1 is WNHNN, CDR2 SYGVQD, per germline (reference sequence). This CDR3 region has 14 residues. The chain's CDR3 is CASSEQRSNTEAFF. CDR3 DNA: TGCGCCAGCAGCGAACAGCGATCGAACACTGAAGCTTTCTTT.

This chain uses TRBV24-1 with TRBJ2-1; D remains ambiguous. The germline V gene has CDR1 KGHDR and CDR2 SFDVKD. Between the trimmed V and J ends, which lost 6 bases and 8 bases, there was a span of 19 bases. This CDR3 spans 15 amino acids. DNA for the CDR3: TGTGCCACCAGTTTGGAACAGAGGCTTAGGGATGAGCAGTTCTTC. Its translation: CATSLEQRLRDEQFF.

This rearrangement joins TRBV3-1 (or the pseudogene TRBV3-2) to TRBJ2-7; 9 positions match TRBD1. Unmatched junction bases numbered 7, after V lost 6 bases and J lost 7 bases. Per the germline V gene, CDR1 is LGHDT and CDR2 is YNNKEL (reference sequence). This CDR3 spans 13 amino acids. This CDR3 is CASRLQGAEEQYF. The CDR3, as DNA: TGTGCCAGCAGGCTACAGGGGGCTGAGGAGCAGTACTTC.

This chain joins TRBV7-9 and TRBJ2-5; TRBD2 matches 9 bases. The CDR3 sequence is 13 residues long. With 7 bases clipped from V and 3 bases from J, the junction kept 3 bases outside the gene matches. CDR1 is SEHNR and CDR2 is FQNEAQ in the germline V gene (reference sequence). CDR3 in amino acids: CASTIAGEETQYF. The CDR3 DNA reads TGTGCCAGCACCATAGCGGGAGAAGAGACCCAGTACTTC.

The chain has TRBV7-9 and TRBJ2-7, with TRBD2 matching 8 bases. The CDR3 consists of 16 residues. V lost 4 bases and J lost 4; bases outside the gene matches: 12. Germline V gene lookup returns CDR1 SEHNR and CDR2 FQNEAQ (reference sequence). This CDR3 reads CASSSAGRASIYEQYF. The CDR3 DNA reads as TGTGCCAGCAGCTCAGCCGGGAGGGCCTCAATTTACGAGCAGTACTTC.

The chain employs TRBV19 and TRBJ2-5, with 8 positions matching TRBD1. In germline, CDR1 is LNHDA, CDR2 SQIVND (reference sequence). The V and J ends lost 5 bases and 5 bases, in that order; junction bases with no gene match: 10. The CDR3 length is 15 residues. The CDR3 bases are TGTGCCAGTAGTCCGCAGGGGGCGCGGGGTGAGACCCAGTACTTC. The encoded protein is CASSPQGARGETQYF.

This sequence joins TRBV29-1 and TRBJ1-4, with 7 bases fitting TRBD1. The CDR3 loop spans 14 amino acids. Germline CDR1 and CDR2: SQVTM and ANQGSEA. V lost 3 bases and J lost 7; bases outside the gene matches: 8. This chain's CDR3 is CSVEDRSAGEKLFF. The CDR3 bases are TGCAGCGTTGAGGACAGGTCAGCGGGTGAAAAACTGTTTTTT. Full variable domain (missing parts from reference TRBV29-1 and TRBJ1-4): SAVISQKPSRDICQRGTSLTIQCQVDSQVTMMFWYRQQPGQSLTLIATANQGSEATYESGFVIDKFPISRPNLTFSTLTVSNMSPEDSSIYLCSVEDRSAGEKLFFGSGTQLSVL.